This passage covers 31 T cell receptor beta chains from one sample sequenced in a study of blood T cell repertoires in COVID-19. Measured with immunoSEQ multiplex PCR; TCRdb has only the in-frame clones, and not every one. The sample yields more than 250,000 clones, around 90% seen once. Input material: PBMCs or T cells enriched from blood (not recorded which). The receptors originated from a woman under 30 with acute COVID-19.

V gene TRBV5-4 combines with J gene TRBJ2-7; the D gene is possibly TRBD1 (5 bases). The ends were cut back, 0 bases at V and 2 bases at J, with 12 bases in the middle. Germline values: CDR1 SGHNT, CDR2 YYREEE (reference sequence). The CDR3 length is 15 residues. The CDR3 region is CASSLEGALPYEQYF. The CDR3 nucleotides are TGTGCCAGCAGCTTGGAAGGGGCCCTCCCCTACGAGCAGTACTTC.

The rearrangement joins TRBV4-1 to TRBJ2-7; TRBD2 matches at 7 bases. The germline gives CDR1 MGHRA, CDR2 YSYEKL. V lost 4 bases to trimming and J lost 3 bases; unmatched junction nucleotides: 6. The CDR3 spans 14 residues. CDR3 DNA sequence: TGCGCCAGCAGCCTGGGGGGGGGAGGCTACGAGCAGTACTTC. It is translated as CASSLGGGGYEQYF.

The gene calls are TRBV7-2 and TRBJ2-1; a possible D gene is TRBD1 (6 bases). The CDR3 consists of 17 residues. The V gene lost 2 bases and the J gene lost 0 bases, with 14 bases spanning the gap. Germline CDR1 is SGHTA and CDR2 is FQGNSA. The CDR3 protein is CASSLPNRVSSYNEQFF. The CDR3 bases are TGTGCCAGCAGCTTACCGAACAGGGTGAGCTCCTACAATGAGCAGTTCTTC. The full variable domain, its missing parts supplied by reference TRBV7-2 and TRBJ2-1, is GAGVSQSPSNKVTEKGKDVELRCDPISGHTALYWYRQSLGQGLEFLIYFQGNSAPDKSGLPSDRFSAERTGGSVSTLTIQRTQQEDSAVYLCASSLPNRVSSYNEQFFGPGTRLTVL.

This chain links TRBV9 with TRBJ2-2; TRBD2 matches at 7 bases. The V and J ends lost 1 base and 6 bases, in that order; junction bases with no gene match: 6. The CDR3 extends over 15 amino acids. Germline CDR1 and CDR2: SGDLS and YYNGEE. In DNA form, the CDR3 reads TGTGCCAGCAGCGTAACCGCGGGAGTCCCCGGGGAGCTGTTTTTT. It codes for CASSVTAGVPGELFF.

CDR3 loop: CASSYGGRNTEAFF. CDR3 DNA sequence: TGTGCCAGCAGTTACGGGGGCAGGAACACTGAAGCTTTCTTT. This sequence joins TRBV6-2 or TRBV6-3 and TRBJ1-1; weak D call: TRBD1 (6 bases). Germline V gene data show CDR1 as MNHEY and CDR2 as SVGEGT. V was pared by 2 bases and J by 1 base, with 8 bases between. The CDR3 loop spans 14 amino acids.

The DNA of the CDR3 is TGTGCCAGCAGGGCAACAGGGGAGCATGGCTACACCTTC. Amino acid sequence: CASRATGEHGYTF. The chain carries TRBV27 and TRBJ1-2, with TRBD1 matching over 7 bases. This CDR3 is 13 amino acids long. Germline CDR1 and CDR2: MNHEY and SMNVEV (reference sequence). Unmatched junction bases numbered 7, after V lost 6 bases and J lost 6 bases.

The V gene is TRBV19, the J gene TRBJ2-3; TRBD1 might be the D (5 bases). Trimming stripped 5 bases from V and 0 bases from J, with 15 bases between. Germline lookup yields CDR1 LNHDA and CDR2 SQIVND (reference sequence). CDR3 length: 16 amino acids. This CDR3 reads CASSRQMTASTDTQYF. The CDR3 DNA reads TGTGCCAGTAGTCGCCAAATGACAGCTAGCACAGATACGCAGTATTTT.

The CDR3 nucleotides read TGCAGCGTTGAGGGGACAGAAACCTACGAGCAGTACTTC. Translation: CSVEGTETYEQYF. This chain joins TRBV29-1 and TRBJ2-7, with 7 bases fitting TRBD1. V lost 3 bases and J lost 2; bases outside the gene matches: 4. The CDR3 runs 13 residues. Per the germline V gene, CDR1 is SQVTM and CDR2 is ANQGSEA.

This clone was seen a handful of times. CDR3 sequence reads: CASSPGVGLPIEQYF. In DNA form, the CDR3 reads TGTGCCAGCAGCCCCGGGGTGGGCCTACCAATAGAGCAGTACTTC. The chain links TRBV5-4 to TRBJ2-7, with TRBD2 as a possible D gene (5 bases). This CDR3 spans 15 amino acids. Trimming pared 4 bases from V and 7 bases from J, leaving 21 bases between. The germline CDR1 and CDR2 sequences are SGHNT and YYREEE (reference sequence).

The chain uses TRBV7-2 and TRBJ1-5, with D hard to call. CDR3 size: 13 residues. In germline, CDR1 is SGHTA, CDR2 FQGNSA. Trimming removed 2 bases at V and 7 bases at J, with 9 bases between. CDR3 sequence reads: CASSLTEAQPQHF. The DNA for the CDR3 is TGTGCCAGCAGCTTAACGGAGGCCCAGCCCCAGCATTTT.

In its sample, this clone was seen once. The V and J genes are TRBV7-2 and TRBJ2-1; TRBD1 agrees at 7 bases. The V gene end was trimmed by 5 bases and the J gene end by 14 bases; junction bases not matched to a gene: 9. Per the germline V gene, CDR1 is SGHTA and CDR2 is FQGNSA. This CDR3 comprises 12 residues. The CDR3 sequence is CASSPDREGKFF. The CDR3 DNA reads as TGTGCCAGCAGCCCAGACAGGGAAGGAAAGTTCTTC.

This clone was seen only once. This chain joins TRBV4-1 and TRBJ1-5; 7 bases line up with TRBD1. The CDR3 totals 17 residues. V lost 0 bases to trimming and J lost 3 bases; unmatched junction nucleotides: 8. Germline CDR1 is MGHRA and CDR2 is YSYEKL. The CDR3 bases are TGCGCCAGCAGCCAAGATGGGGCGGGACAGTACAATCAGCCCCAGCATTTT. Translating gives CASSQDGAGQYNQPQHF.

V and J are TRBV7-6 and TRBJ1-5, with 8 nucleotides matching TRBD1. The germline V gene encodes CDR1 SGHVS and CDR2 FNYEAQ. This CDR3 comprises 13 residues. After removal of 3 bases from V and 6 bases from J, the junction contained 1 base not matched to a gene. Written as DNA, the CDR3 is TGTGCCAGCAGCTTCGGACAGGGTCAGCCCCAGCATTTT. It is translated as CASSFGQGQPQHF. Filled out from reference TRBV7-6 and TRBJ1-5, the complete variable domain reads GAGVSQSPRYKVTKRGQDVALRCDPISGHVSLYWYRQALGQGPEFLTYFNYEAQQDKSGLPNDRFSAERPEGSISTLTIQRTEQRDSAMYRCASSFGQGQPQHFGDGTRLSIL.

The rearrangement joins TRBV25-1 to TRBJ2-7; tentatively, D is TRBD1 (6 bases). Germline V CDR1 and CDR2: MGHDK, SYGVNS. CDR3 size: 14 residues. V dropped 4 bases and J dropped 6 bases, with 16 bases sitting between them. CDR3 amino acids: CASSVGQLPREQYF. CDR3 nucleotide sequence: TGTGCCAGCAGTGTTGGACAGCTCCCCCGCGAGCAGTACTTC.

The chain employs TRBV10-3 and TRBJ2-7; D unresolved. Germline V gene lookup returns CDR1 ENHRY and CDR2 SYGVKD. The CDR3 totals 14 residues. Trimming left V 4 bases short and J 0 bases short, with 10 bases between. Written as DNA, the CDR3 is TGTGCCATCAGTGGAACCGGGTCCTCCTACGAGCAGTACTTC. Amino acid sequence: CAISGTGSSYEQYF.

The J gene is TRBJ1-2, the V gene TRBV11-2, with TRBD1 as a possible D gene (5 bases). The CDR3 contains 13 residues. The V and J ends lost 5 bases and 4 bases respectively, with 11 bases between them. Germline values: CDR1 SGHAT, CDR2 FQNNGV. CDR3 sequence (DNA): TGTGCCAGCAGCCCATGGGGCGGCTATGGCTACACCTTC. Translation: CASSPWGGYGYTF.

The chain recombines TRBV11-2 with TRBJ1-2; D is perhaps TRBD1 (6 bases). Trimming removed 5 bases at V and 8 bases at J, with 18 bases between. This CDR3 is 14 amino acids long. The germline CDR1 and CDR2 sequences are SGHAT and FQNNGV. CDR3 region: CASSLDTGFKGYTF. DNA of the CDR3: TGTGCCAGCAGCCTCGACACAGGGTTTAAGGGCTACACCTTC.

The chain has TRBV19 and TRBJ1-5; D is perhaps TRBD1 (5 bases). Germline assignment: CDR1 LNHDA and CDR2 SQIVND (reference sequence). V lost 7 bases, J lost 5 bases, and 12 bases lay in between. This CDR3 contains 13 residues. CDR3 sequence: CASNRGGYQPQHF. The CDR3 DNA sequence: TGTGCCAGTAATAGGGGCGGCTATCAGCCCCAGCATTTT.

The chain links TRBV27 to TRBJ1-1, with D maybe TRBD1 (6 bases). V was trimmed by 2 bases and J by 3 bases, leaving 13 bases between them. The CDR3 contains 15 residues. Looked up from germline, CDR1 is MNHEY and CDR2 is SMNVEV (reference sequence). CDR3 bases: TGTGCCAGCAGTTTAAATCCGACAGGCCACACTGAAGCTTTCTTT. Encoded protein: CASSLNPTGHTEAFF.

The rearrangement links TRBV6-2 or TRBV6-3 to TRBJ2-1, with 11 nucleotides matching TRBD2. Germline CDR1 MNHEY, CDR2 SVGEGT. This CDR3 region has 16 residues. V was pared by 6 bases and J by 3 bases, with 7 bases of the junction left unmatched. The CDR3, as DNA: TGTGCCAGCAGCCAGCTAGCGGGGGGATACTACAATGAGCAGTTCTTC. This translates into CASSQLAGGYYNEQFF.

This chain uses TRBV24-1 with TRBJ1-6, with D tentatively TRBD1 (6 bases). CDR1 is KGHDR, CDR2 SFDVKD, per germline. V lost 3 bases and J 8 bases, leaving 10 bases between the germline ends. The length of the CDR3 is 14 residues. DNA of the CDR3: TGTGCCACCAGTGATACAGGGTTCCATTCACCCCTCCACTTT. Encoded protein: CATSDTGFHSPLHF.

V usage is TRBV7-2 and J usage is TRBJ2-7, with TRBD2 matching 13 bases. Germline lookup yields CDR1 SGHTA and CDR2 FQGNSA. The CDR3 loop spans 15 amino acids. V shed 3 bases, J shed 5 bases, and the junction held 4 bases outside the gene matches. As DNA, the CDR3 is TGTGCCAGCAGCTTCCGGACTAGCGGGAGTAACGAGCAGTACTTC. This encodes CASSFRTSGSNEQYF.

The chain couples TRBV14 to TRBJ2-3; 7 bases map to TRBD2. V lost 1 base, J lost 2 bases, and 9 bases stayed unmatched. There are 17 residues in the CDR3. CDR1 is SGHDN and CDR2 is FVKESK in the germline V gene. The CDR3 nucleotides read TGTGCCAGCAGCCAAGGTCTAGCGGAAAGATTCACAGATACGCAGTATTTT. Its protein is CASSQGLAERFTDTQYF.

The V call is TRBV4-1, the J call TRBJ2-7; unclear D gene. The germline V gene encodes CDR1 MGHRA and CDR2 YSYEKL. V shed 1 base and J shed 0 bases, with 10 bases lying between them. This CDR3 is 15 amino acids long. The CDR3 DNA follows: TGCGCCAGCAGCCAAGGAGCCGCTGTCTCCTACGAGCAGTACTTC. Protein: CASSQGAAVSYEQYF.

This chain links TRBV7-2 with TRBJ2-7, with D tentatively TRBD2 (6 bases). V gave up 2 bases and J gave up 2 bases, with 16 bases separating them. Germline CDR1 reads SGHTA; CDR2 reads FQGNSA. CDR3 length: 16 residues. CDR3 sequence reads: CASSLSGRGYPYEQYF. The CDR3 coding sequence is TGTGCCAGCAGCTTAAGCGGGCGGGGTTATCCCTACGAGCAGTACTTC.

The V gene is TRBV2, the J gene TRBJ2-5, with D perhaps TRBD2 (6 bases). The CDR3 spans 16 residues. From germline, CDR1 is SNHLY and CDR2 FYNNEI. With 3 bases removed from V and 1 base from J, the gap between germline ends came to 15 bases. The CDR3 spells CASSDGVGGTQETQYF. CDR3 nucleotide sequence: TGTGCCAGCAGTGATGGGGTGGGCGGGACCCAAGAGACCCAGTACTTC.

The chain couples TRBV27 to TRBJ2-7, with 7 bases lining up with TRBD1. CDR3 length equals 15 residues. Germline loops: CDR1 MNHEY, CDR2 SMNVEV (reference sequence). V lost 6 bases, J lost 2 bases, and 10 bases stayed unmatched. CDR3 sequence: CASSLSTGTPYEQYF. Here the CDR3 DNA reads TGTGCCAGCAGCCTATCGACAGGGACCCCCTACGAGCAGTACTTC.

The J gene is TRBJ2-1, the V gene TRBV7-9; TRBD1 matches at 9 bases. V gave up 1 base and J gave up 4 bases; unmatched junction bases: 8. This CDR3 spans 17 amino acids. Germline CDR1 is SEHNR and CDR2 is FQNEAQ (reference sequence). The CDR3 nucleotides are TGTGCCAGCAGCTTAGGGGCCGGGACAGGGAAGTACAATGAGCAGTTCTTC. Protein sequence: CASSLGAGTGKYNEQFF.

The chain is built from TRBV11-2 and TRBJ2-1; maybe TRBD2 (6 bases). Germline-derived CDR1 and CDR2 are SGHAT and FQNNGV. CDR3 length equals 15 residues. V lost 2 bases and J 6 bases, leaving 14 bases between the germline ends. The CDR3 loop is CASSLREWGGNEQFF. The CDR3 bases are TGTGCCAGCAGCTTACGGGAGTGGGGAGGCAATGAGCAGTTCTTC.

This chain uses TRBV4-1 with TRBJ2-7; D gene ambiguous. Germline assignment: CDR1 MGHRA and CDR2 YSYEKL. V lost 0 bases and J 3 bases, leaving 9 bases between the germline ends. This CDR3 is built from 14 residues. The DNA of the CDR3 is TGCGCCAGCAGCCAAGATCTTACGGGCTACGAGCAGTACTTC. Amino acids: CASSQDLTGYEQYF.

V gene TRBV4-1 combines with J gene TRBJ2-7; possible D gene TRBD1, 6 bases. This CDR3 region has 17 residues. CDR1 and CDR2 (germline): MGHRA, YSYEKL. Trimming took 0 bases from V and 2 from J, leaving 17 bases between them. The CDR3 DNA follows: TGCGCCAGCAGCCAAGATCTTCAGGGGCCCATCCCCTACGAGCAGTACTTC. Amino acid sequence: CASSQDLQGPIPYEQYF.